This is a list of T cell receptor beta chains from one sample in a study of cytomegalovirus exposure and HLA in healthy donors. The protocol was immunoSEQ multiplex PCR, while the TCRdb copy is restricted to in-frame clones and leaves out a portion. This sample's table reports 35,000 to 50,000 clones. Material: PBMCs. The receptors originated from a woman aged 25 to 45 in good health and CMV-seropositive. Each CDR3 is given with its conserved first and last residue. A D gene is named only where the DNA matches it firmly.

J gene: TRBJ2-1; V gene: TRBV15; D gene: TRBD1; CDR3 DNA: TGTGCCACCAGCCCGGGACAGGGCTTTGGGGATGAGCAGTTCTTC; CDR3 protein: CATSPGQGFGDEQFF
J gene: TRBJ1-5; V gene: TRBV4-1; D gene: NA; CDR3 DNA: TGCGCCAGCAGGGGGCAGCTTTATAGCAATCAGCCCCAGCATTTT; CDR3 protein: CASRGQLYSNQPQHF
J gene: TRBJ2-7; V gene: TRBV15; D gene: TRBD1; CDR3 DNA: TGTGCCACCAGCAGAGAGATAACAGGGGGCTCCTACGAGCAGTACTTC; CDR3 protein: CATSREITGGSYEQYF
J gene: TRBJ2-5; V gene: TRBV30; D gene: TRBD2; CDR3 DNA: TGTGCCTGGACCCAAGGATGGACTAGCGGGGGGTCGGAGACCCAGTACTTC; CDR3 protein: CAWTQGWTSGGSETQYF
J gene: TRBJ1-5; V gene: TRBV10-2; D gene: TRBD1; CDR3 DNA: TGCGCCAGCAGGGGGACAGGGGGGAACAATCAGCCCCAGCATTTT; CDR3 protein: CASRGTGGNNQPQHF
J gene: TRBJ2-1; V gene: TRBV14; D gene: TRBD2; CDR3 DNA: TGTGCCAGCAGCCCCCCTTCAGGCAGGGTCGAGCGGGGGTTTCATGAGCAGTTCTTC; CDR3 protein: CASSPPSGRVERGFHEQFF
J gene: TRBJ1-5; V gene: TRBV4-1; D gene: NA; CDR3 DNA: TGCGCCAGCAGCCAAGATGGGAGGGTACAGCCCCAGCATTTT; CDR3 protein: CASSQDGRVQPQHF
J gene: TRBJ1-2; V gene: TRBV30; D gene: TRBD1; CDR3 DNA: TGTGCCTACCCTGGACAGGGGTATGGCTACACCTTC; CDR3 protein: CAYPGQGYGYTF
J gene: TRBJ2-7; V gene: TRBV28; D gene: TRBD1; CDR3 DNA: TGTGCCAGCGGATCCGGGACAGGGGGCGAGCAGTACTTC; CDR3 protein: CASGSGTGGEQYF
J gene: TRBJ2-2; V gene: TRBV7-6; D gene: NA; CDR3 DNA: TGTGCCAGCAGCTTCGAGAGGGTCGGGGAGCTGTTTTTT; CDR3 protein: CASSFERVGELFF
J gene: TRBJ2-3; V gene: TRBV28; D gene: TRBD1; CDR3 DNA: TGTGCCAGCAGTTTCCTGGGACAGGGGAGGTCAGATACGCAGTATTTT; CDR3 protein: CASSFLGQGRSDTQYF
J gene: TRBJ2-5; V gene: TRBV30; D gene: TRBD2; CDR3 DNA: TGTGCCCACCCCTGGGGTAGCGGGGGGGTAGAGACCCAGTACTTC; CDR3 protein: CAHPWGSGGVETQYF
J gene: TRBJ1-2; V gene: TRBV28; D gene: NA; CDR3 DNA: TGTGCCAGCAGCGCAGGGGCTAACTATGGCTACACCTTC; CDR3 protein: CASSAGANYGYTF
J gene: TRBJ2-1; V gene: TRBV6-5; D gene: TRBD2; CDR3 DNA: TGTGCCAGCAACCCAGCGGGGGGATATGAGCAGTTCTTC; CDR3 protein: CASNPAGGYEQFF
J gene: TRBJ2-7; V gene: TRBV4-2; D gene: NA; CDR3 DNA: TGTGCCAGCAGCCAAGACCCGGGATCAAGCTCCTACGAGCAGTACTTC; CDR3 protein: CASSQDPGSSSYEQYF
J gene: TRBJ2-7; V gene: TRBV18; D gene: NA; CDR3 DNA: TGTGCCAGCTCACCGCCGGGACTTCCGCTCGAGCAGTACTTC; CDR3 protein: CASSPPGLPLEQYF
J gene: TRBJ2-7; V gene: TRBV15; D gene: NA; CDR3 DNA: TGTGCCACCAGCAGAAGATCAGGGTCGCACCACGAGCAGTACTTC; CDR3 protein: CATSRRSGSHHEQYF
J gene: TRBJ1-2; V gene: TRBV30; D gene: NA; CDR3 DNA: TGTGCCTGGACAGAGGGTTTTTCGAGCTGGGGCTATGGCTACACCTTC; CDR3 protein: CAWTEGFSSWGYGYTF
J gene: TRBJ2-3; V gene: TRBV29-1; D gene: NA; CDR3 DNA: TGCAGCGTTGGGGGGCTCCAGAAGTTCGGTACGCAGTATTTT; CDR3 protein: CSVGGLQKFGTQYF
J gene: TRBJ2-4; V gene: TRBV28; D gene: NA; CDR3 DNA: TGTGCCAGCAGTGTTACAGGGATGACCAAAAACATTCAGTACTTC; CDR3 protein: CASSVTGMTKNIQYF
J gene: TRBJ2-3; V gene: TRBV5-5; D gene: NA; CDR3 DNA: TGTGCCTCCCAAGAGGGAACAGATACGCAGTATTTT; CDR3 protein: CASQEGTDTQYF
J gene: TRBJ2-3; V gene: TRBV28; D gene: NA; CDR3 DNA: TGTGCCAGCAACCTTGGCCCGGGAATCCGCACAGATACGCAGTATTTT; CDR3 protein: CASNLGPGIRTDTQYF
J gene: TRBJ1-5; V gene: TRBV4-1; D gene: NA; CDR3 DNA: TGCGCCAGCAGCCAAGAAACAGGCATACTTCAGCATTTT; CDR3 protein: CASSQETGILQHF
J gene: TRBJ2-1; V gene: TRBV18; D gene: TRBD2; CDR3 DNA: TGTGCCAGCTCACCTCCAACTAGCGGGGGGTTAGGTGAGCAGTTCTTC; CDR3 protein: CASSPPTSGGLGEQFF
J gene: TRBJ2-2; V gene: TRBV11-3; D gene: TRBD1; CDR3 DNA: TGTGCCAGCAGCCCGGGACAGGGGGCCTCCGGGGAGCTGTTTTTT; CDR3 protein: CASSPGQGASGELFF